This entry describes one TCR beta chain. Original analysis: Scientists estimated how many nucleated cells there were by amplifying reference gene primers. The assay was immunoSEQ multiplex PCR, and TCRdb's table has in-frame clones only and misses some. That table is the source of V, J and clone size, and D and trimming were worked out from the DNA. The sample includes some 160,000 clones, more than 75% of them seen just once. This specimen comes from a study of blood T cell repertoires in COVID-19. Study summary: Samples came from the United States, Italy and Spain, spanning acute and convalescent COVID-19. T cells, B-cell-depleted T cells, or PBMCs provided the cDNA or gDNA that served as material.

The CDR3 sequence is 15 residues long. CDR1 is MNHEY and CDR2 is SVGAGI in the germline V gene. V trimming: 10 bases; J trimming: 1 base; junction bases outside the gene matches: 11. V gene TRBV6-5 combines with J gene TRBJ2-7, with 9 bases that match TRBD1. The source is a man aged 18 to 30 with acute or convalescent COVID-19. Material for sequencing was peripheral blood. CDR3 DNA: TGTGCCACCCAAAGGGGGACAGGGAAGTCCTACGAGCAGTACTTC. Translated: CATQRGTGKSYEQYF.